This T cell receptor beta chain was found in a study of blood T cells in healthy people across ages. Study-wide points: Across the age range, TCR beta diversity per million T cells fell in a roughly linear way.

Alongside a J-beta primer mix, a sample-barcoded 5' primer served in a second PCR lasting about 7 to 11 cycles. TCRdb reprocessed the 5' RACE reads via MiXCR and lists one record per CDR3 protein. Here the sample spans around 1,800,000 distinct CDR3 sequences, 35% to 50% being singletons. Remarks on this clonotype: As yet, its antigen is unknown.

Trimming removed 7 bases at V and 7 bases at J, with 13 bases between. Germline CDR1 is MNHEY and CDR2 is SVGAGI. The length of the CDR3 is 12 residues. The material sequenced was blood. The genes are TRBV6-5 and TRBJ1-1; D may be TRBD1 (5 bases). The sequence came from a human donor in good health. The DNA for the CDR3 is TGTGCCAGCAAAAATCAGGGTTTTGAAGCTTTCTTT. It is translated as CASKNQGFEAFF.